Sequencing of this T cell receptor beta chain was carried out in a study of beta chain features in type 1 diabetes. Study results and caveats: Compared to healthy donors, patients appeared to have naive, central memory and Treg TCRB repertoires that were more alike.

Expressed TCRB transcripts were sequenced, since all the RNA that had been isolated was reverse transcribed. The table came from immunoSEQ multiplex PCR; TCRdb's copy has only in-frame clones and leaves some out. The sample shows over 700,000 clones, 15% to 20% of them seen only once. Germline V gene lookup returns CDR1 MDHEN and CDR2 SYDVKM. Trimming shortened V by 5 bases and J by 7 bases, and 20 bases separated the two germline ends. This CDR3 contains 15 residues. This clone was counted a few times. Antigen unknown. This rearrangement joins TRBV28 to TRBJ1-2; a weak D match, TRBD1 (6 bases). This TCR was recovered from a woman in her late teens or twenties in good health. The material sequenced was naive CD4+ T cells from blood. The CDR3 region is CASSPPNRVLSGYTF. The CDR3 DNA follows: TGTGCCAGCAGTCCCCCGAACAGGGTACTGAGTGGCTACACCTTC.